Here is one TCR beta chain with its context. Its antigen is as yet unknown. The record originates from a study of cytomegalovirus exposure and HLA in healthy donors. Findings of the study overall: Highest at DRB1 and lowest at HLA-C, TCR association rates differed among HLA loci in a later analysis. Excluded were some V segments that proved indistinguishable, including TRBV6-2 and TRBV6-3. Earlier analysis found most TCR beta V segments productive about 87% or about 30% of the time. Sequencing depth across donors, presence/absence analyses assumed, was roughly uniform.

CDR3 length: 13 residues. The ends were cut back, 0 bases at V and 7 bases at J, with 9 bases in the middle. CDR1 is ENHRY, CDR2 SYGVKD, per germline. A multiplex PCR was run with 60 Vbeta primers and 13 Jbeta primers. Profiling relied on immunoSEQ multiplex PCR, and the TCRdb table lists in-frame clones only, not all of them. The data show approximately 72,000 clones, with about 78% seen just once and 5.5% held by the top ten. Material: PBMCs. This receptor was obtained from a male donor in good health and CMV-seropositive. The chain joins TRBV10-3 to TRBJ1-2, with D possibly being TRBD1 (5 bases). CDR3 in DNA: TGTGCCATCAGTGAGTCGGGGGAGGGTGGCTACACCTTC. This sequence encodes CAISESGEGGYTF.